The clone carrying this TCR beta chain is a singleton in its sample. This sample was taken from a study of blood T cell repertoires in COVID-19. About the study: Collection of acute and convalescent COVID-19 samples took place in the United States, Italy and Spain. Sources were T cells, B-cell-depleted T cells, or PBMCs; the material itself was cDNA or gDNA.

Method: immunoSEQ multiplex PCR; TCRdb's copy keeps in-frame clones and lacks some. The sample lists roughly 300,000 clones; around 83% were seen once. The CDR3 is made up of 13 amino acids. Germline V gene sequence: CDR1 SGHTA, CDR2 FQGNSA. V was clipped by 5 bases and J by 0 bases, with 7 bases between them. The sequencing input was peripheral blood. The rearrangement uses TRBV7-2 and TRBJ1-1, with a tentative D call TRBD1 (5 bases). The clonotype was recovered from a woman aged 45-65 years with acute or convalescent COVID-19. For the CDR3, the DNA is TGTGCCAGCAGCGGACAATTGAACACTGAAGCTTTCTTT. Translation gives CASSGQLNTEAFF.